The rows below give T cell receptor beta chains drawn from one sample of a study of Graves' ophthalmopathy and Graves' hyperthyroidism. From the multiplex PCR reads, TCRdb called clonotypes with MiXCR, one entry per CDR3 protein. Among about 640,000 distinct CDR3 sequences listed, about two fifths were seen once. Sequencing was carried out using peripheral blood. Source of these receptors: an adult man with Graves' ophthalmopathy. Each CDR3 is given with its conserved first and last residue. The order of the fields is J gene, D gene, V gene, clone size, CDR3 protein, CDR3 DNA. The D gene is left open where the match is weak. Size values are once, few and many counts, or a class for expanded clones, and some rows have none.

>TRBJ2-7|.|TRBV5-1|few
CVSSADYEQYF
TGCGTCAGCAGCGCCGACTACGAGCAGTACTTC
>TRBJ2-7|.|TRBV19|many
CASSARTYEQYF
TGTGCCAGTAGCGCCAGGACCTACGAGCAGTACTTC
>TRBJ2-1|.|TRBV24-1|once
CATSDRFNEQFF
TGTGCCACCAGTGATCGCTTCAATGAGCAGTTCTTC
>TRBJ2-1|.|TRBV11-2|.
CASSLGNSGDNEQFF
TGTGCCAGCAGCTTGGGCAATAGCGGAGACAATGAGCAGTTCTTC
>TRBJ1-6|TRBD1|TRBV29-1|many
CSVEGTGGKDSPLHF
TGCAGCGTTGAGGGGACAGGGGGAAAAGATTCACCCCTCCACTTT
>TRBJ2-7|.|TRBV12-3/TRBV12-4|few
CASSQASESSYEQYF
TGTGCCAGCAGCCAAGCGTCGGAAAGCTCCTACGAGCAGTACTTC
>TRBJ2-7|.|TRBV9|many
CASSQEGQYHEQYF
TGTGCCAGCAGCCAAGAAGGCCAGTACCACGAGCAGTACTTC
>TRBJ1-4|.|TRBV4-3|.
CASSQSSGGFREKLFF
TGCGCCAGCAGCCAGAGTTCGGGGGGATTTCGCGAAAAACTGTTTTTT
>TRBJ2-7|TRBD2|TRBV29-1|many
CSVDVSASGEQYF
TGCAGCGTTGACGTCTCGGCTAGCGGTGAGCAGTACTTC
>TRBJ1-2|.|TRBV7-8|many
CASSPPGRSGGYTF
TGTGCCAGCAGCCCACCGGGCCGCTCCGGTGGCTACACCTTC
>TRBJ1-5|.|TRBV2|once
CASSELSGNQPQHF
TGTGCCAGCAGTGAACTTTCCGGGAATCAGCCCCAGCATTTT
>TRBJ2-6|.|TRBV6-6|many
CASSPWGQGGGANVLTF
TGTGCCAGCAGTCCCTGGGGGCAGGGCGGCGGGGCCAACGTCCTGACTTTC
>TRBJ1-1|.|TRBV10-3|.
CAIRPQGGTEAFF
TGTGCCATTCGACCCCAGGGTGGGACTGAAGCTTTCTTT
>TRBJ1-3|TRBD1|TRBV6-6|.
CASSIQGADGTDRNTIYF
TGTGCCAGCAGTATCCAGGGGGCTGATGGAACGGACAGAAACACCATATATTTT
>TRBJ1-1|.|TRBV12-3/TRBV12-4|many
CASSARPGGTEAFF
TGTGCCAGCAGTGCCAGGCCGGGGGGAACTGAAGCTTTCTTT
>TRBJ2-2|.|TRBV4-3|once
CASSQDLGSGRAGELFF
TGCGCCAGCAGCCAAGATCTAGGGTCAGGACGGGCCGGGGAGCTGTTTTTT
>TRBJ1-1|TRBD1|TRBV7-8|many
CASSPKEGTGETEAFF
TGTGCCAGCAGCCCGAAGGAGGGCACAGGGGAGACTGAAGCTTTCTTT
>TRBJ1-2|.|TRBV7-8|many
CASSSSLNYGYTF
TGTGCCAGCAGCTCAAGTCTTAACTATGGCTACACCTTC
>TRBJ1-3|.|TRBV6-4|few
CASREDSSPGNTIYF
TGTGCCAGCAGGGAGGACTCCTCCCCTGGAAACACCATATATTTT
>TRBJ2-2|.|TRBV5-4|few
CASSLVSKGRGELFF
TGTGCCAGCAGCTTGGTTAGCAAGGGCCGCGGGGAGCTGTTTTTT
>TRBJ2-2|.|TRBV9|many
CASSTNTGELFF
TGTGCCAGCAGCACGAACACCGGGGAGCTGTTTTTT
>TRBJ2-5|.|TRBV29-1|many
CSVEDRGMETQYF
TGCAGCGTTGAAGATCGGGGGATGGAGACCCAGTACTTC
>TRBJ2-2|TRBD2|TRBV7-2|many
CASSISGANTGELFF
TGTGCCAGCAGTATTAGCGGGGCGAACACCGGGGAGCTGTTTTTT
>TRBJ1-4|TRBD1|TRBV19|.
CASLPGTEANEKLFF
TGTGCCAGCCTGCCCGGGACAGAAGCTAATGAAAAACTGTTTTTT
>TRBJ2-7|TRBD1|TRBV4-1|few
CASSQAPSTGEEQYF
TGCGCCAGCAGCCAAGCCCCTTCGACAGGGGAAGAGCAGTACTTC
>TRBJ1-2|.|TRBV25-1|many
CASSETGYSRGYTF
TGTGCCAGCAGTGAAACGGGGTACAGTCGGGGCTACACCTTC
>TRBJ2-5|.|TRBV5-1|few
CASSRAQTQETQYF
TGCGCCAGCAGCCGGGCGCAGACCCAAGAGACCCAGTACTTC
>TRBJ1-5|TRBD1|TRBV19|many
CASSRRDRGGNQPQHF
TGTGCCAGTAGTCGCCGGGACAGGGGGGGCAATCAGCCCCAGCATTTT
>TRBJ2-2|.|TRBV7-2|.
CASSQREATDTANTGELFF
TGCGCCAGCAGCCAAAGAGAGGCGACAGATACCGCGAACACCGGGGAGCTGTTTTTT
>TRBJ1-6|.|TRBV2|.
CAISDFGRVSPLHF
TGTGCCATCAGTGATTTCGGGCGTGTTTCACCCCTCCACTTT
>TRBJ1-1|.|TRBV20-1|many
CSARRGNGKTEAFF
TGCAGTGCTAGAAGAGGGAACGGTAAGACTGAAGCTTTCTTT
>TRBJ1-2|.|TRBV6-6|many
CASRPGVNYGYTF
TGTGCCAGCAGGCCAGGGGTTAACTATGGCTACACCTTC
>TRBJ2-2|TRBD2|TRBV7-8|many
CASSSRLALTGELFF
TGTGCCAGCAGCTCGCGACTAGCTTTGACCGGGGAGCTGTTTTTT
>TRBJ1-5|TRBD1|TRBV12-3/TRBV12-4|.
CASRGAGQGDQPQHF
TGTGCCAGCAGGGGCGCGGGACAGGGGGATCAGCCCCAGCATTTT
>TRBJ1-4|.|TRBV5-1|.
CASSTDSTGLKLFF
TGCGCCAGCAGCACAGACAGTACGGGGCTAAAACTGTTTTTT
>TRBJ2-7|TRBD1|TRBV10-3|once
CAISRDRGSYEQYF
TGTGCCATCAGTCGGGACAGGGGGAGTTACGAGCAGTACTTC
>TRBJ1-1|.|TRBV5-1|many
CASSLVAGEHTEAFF
TGCGCCAGCAGCTTGGTGGCAGGAGAGCACACTGAAGCTTTCTTT
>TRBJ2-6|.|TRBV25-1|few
CASSPLGRGESGANVLTF
TGTGCCAGCTCACCACTCGGCAGGGGAGAGTCTGGGGCCAACGTCCTGACTTTC
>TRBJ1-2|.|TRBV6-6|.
CASSWGYGYAF
TGTGCCAGCAGTTGGGGCTATGGCTACGCCTTC